This TCR beta chain was sequenced in a study of CD8 T cells in ankylosing spondylitis. V lost 0 bases to trimming and J lost 11 bases, with 10 bases between them. This CDR3 has 12 amino acids. Germline V CDR1 and CDR2: MNHEY, SVGEGT. Regarding the study as a whole: Prior work had noted some motif variants in reactive arthritis blood and synovial fluid. In ankylosing spondylitis patients, matched synovial fluid reportedly showed significant enrichment of disease-linked clones. A CD8+ phenotype characterized the disease-linked clones, which were relatively rare in peripheral blood.

For TCR beta, libraries came from quantitative 5'-RACE with molecular barcodes. Each CDR3 protein is one row after TCRdb ran MiXCR on the 5' RACE reads. The data contain about 200,000 distinct CDR3 sequences, roughly 12% of them singletons. About this clonotype: Its matching antigen is unknown.

This clonotype originated in a male donor with ankylosing spondylitis or in good health (not recorded which). The sequenced material came from blood, either unsorted or a sorted T cell fraction (not recorded which). The chain uses TRBV6-2 or TRBV6-3 and TRBJ1-2; D call uncertain. CDR3: CASSYSKREYTF. In DNA form, the CDR3 reads TGTGCCAGCAGTTACTCGAAGCGGGAGTACACCTTC.